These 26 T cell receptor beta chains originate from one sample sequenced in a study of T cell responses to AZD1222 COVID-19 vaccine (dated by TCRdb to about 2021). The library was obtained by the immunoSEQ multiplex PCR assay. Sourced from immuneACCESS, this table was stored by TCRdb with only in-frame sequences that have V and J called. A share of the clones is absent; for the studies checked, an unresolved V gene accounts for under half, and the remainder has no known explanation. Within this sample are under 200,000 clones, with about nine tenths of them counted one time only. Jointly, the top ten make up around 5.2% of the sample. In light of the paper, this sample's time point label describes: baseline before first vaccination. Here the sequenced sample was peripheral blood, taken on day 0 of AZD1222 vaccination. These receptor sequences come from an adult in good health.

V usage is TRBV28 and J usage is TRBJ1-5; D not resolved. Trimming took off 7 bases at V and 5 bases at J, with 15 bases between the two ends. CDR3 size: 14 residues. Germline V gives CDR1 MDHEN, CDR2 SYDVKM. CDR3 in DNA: TGTGCCAGCATTCCAGAAACTCCTGATCAGCCCCAGCATTTT. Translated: CASIPETPDQPQHF.

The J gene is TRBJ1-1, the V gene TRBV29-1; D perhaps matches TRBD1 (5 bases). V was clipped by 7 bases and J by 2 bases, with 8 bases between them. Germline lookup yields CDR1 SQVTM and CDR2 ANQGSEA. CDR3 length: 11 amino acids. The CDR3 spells CSGGHNTEAFF. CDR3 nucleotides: TGCAGCGGGGGCCACAACACTGAAGCTTTCTTT.

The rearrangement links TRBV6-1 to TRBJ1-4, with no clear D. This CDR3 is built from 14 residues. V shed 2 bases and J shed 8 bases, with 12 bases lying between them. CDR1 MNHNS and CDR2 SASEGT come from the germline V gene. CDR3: CASSESEGYEKLFF. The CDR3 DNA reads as TGTGCCAGCAGTGAATCTGAGGGTTACGAAAAACTGTTTTTT.

CDR3 DNA: TGTGCCAGCTCCGACCAACCGGGACAGTCAGGCGAGCAGTACTTC. This sequence encodes CASSDQPGQSGEQYF. The chain employs TRBV18 and TRBJ2-7; 7 positions match TRBD1. With V trimmed by 6 bases and J by 6 bases, 14 bases remained unmatched. The germline gives CDR1 KGHSH, CDR2 LQKENI. The CDR3 has 15 residues.

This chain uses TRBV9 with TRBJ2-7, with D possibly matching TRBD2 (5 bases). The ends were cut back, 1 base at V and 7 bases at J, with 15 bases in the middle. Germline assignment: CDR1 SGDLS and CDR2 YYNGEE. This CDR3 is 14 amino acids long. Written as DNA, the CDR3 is TGTGCCAGCAGCGTAACCAGTTCCCCGGGGGAGCAGTACTTC. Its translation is CASSVTSSPGEQYF. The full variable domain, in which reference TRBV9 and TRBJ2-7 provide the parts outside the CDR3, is DSGVTQTPKHLITATGQRVTLRCSPRSGDLSVYWYQQSLDQGLQFLIQYYNGEERAKGNILERFSAQQFPDLHSELNLSSLELGDSALYFCASSVTSSPGEQYFGPGTRLTVT.

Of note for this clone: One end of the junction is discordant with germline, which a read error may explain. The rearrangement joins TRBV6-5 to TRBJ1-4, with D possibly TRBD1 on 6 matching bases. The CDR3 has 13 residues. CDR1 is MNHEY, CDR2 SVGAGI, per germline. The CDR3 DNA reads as TGTGCCAGCAGTTACCGACAGGTTGAAAGACTGTTTTTT. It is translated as CASSYRQVERLFF.

The CDR3 DNA is TGTGCCAGCAGTTTACGGACAGGGATCTCCTACGAGCAGTACTTC. Protein: CASSLRTGISYEQYF. The chain employs TRBV27 and TRBJ2-7; TRBD1 matches at 8 bases. Germline lookup yields CDR1 MNHEY and CDR2 SMNVEV (reference sequence). This CDR3 is 15 amino acids long. V lost 2 bases to trimming and J lost 0 bases; unmatched junction nucleotides: 3.

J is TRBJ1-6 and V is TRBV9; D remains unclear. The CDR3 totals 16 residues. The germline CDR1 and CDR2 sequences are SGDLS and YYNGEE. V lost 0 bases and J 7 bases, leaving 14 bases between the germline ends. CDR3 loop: CASSVAPRTWNSPLHF. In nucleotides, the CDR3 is TGTGCCAGCAGCGTAGCTCCTCGTACTTGGAATTCACCCCTCCACTTT.

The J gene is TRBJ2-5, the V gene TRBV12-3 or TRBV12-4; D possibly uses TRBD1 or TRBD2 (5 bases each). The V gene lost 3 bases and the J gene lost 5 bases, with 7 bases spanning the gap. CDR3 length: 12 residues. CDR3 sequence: CASSFEGETQYF. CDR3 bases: TGTGCCAGCAGTTTTGAGGGGGAGACCCAGTACTTC.

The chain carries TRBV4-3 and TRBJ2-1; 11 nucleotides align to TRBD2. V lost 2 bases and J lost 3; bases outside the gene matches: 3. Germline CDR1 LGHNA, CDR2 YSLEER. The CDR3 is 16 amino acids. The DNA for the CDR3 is TGCGCCAGCAGCCAACTAGCGGGGGGCCTCTACAATGAGCAGTTCTTC. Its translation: CASSQLAGGLYNEQFF.

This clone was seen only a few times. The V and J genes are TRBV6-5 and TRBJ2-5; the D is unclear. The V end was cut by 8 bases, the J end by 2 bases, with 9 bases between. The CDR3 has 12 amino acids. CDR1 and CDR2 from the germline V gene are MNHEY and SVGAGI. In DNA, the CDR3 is TGTGCCAGCCTCGGTTATCAAGAGACCCAGTACTTC. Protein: CASLGYQETQYF.

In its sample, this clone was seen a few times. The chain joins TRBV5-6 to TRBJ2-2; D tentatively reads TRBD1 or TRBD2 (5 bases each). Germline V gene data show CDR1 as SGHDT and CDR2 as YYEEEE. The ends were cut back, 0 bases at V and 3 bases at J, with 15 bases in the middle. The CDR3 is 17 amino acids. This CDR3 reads CASSLDRIGGYTGELFF. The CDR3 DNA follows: TGTGCCAGCAGCTTGGATCGCATTGGGGGTTACACCGGGGAGCTGTTTTTT.

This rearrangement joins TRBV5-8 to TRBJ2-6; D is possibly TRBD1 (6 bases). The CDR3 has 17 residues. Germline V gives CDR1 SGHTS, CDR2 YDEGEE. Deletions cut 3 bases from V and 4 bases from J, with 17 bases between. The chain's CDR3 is CASSSGQTAFGANVLTF. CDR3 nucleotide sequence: TGTGCCAGCAGCTCAGGACAGACAGCTTTCGGGGCCAACGTCCTGACTTTC.

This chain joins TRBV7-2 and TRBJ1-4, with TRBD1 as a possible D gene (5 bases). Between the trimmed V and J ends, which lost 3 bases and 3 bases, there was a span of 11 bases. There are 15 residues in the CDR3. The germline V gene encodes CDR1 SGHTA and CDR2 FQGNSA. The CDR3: CASSFSGQANEKLFF. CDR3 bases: TGTGCCAGCAGCTTCTCGGGGCAGGCTAATGAAAAACTGTTTTTT.

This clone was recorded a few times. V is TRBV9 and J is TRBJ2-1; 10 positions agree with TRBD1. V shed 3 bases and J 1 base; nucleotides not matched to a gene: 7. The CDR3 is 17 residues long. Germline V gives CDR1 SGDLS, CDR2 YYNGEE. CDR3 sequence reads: CASSGRDRGLSYNEQFF. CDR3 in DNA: TGTGCCAGCAGCGGGCGGGACAGGGGCCTTTCCTACAATGAGCAGTTCTTC.

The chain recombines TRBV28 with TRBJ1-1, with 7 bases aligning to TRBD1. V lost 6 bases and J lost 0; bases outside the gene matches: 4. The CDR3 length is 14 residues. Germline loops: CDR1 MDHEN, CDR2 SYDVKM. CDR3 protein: CASSPQGMNTEAFF. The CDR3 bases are TGTGCCAGCAGCCCACAGGGGATGAACACTGAAGCTTTCTTT.

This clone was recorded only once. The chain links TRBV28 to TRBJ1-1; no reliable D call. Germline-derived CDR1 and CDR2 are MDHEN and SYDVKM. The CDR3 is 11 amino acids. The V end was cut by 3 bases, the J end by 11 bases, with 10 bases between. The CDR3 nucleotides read TGTGCCAGCAGTTTTGGAAGCCGCGCTTTCTTT. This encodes CASSFGSRAFF.

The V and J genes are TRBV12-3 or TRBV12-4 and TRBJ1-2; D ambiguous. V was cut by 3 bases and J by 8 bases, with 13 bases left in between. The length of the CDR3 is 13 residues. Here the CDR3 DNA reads TGTGCCAGCAGTTTGGCCCAGCAAGGCGGCTACACCTTC. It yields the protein CASSLAQQGGYTF.

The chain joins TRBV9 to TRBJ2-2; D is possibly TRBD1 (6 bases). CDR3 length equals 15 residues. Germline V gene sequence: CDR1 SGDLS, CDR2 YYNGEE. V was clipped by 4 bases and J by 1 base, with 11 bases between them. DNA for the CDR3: TGTGCCAGCAGCCTCCAGGGGCTGAACACCGGGGAGCTGTTTTTT. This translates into CASSLQGLNTGELFF.

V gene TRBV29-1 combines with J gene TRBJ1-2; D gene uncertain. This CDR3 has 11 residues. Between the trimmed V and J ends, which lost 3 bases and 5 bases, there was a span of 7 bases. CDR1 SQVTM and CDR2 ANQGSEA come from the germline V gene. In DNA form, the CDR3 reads TGCAGCGTTGAGTTACGGTATGGCTACACCTTC. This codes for CSVELRYGYTF.

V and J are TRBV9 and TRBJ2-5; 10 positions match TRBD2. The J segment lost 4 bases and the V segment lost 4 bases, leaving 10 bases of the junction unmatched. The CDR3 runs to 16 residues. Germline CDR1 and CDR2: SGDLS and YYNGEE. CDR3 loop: CASSSTSGGAGETQYF. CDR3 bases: TGTGCCAGCAGCTCGACCAGCGGGGGGGCCGGAGAGACCCAGTACTTC.

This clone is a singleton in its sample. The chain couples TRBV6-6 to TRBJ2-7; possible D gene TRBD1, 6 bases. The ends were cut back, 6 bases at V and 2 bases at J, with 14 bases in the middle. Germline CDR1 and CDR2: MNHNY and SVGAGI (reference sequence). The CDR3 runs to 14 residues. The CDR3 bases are TGTGCCAGCAGCCCCACAGGGATAGCCTACGAGCAGTACTTC. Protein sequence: CASSPTGIAYEQYF.

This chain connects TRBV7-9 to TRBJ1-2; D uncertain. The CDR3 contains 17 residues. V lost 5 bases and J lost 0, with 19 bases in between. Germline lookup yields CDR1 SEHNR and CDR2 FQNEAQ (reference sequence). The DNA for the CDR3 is TGTGCCAGCAGCGTACTCGAAGGGCTGGGGTCTAACTATGGCTACACCTTC. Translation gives CASSVLEGLGSNYGYTF. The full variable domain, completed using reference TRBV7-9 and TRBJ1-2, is DTGVSQNPRHKITKRGQNVTFRCDPISEHNRLYWYRQTLGQGPEFLTYFQNEAQLEKSRLLSDRFSAERPKGSFSTLEIQRTEQGDSAMYLCASSVLEGLGSNYGYTFGSGTRLTVV.

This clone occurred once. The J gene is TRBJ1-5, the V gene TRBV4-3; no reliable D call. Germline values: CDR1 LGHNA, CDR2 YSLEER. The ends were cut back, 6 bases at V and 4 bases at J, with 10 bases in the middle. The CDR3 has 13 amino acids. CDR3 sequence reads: CASSPERNQPQHF. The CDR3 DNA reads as TGCGCCAGCAGTCCCGAAAGGAATCAGCCCCAGCATTTT.

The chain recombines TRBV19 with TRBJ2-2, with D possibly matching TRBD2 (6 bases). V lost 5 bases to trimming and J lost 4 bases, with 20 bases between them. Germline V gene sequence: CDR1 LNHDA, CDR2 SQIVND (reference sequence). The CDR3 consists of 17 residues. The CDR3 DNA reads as TGTGCCAGTAGTCGCGAAATTAGACTAGACGGCACCGGGGAGCTGTTTTTT. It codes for CASSREIRLDGTGELFF.

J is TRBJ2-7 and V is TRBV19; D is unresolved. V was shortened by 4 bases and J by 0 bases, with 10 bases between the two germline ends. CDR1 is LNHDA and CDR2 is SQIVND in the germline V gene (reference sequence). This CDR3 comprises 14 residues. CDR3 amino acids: CASSRTVRSYEQYF. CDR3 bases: TGTGCCAGTAGTAGGACGGTCCGCTCCTACGAGCAGTACTTC.